A selection of T cell receptor beta chains follows, all from one sample in a study of blood T cell repertoires in COVID-19. Some clones are missing from TCRdb's copy, which holds only in-frame ones; the method was immunoSEQ multiplex PCR. The table shows approximately 240,000 clones, with roughly 80% occurring only once. The sample taken for sequencing was peripheral blood. The receptors stem from a woman aged 55-69 years with active or convalescent COVID-19. The CDR3 runs from the conserved cysteine through the conserved F or W. The D gene is left open where the match is weak. Size tells how often a clone was seen (once, few, many) or the class of an expanded clone, and some rows leave it out.

DNA: TGTGCCAGCAGCCCCCGGACTAGCGGGACTTACAATGAGCAGTTCTTC
CDR3: CASSPRTSGTYNEQFF
D: TRBD2
size: -
length: 16
V: TRBV7-9
J: TRBJ2-1

DNA: TGTGCCAGCAGTTTAACGGGAGGGATCTACATTCAGTACTTC
CDR3: CASSLTGGIYIQYF
D: TRBD2
size: few
length: 14
V: TRBV28
J: TRBJ2-4

DNA: TGTGCCAGCAGCCAAGTAGTCCGGGACAGGGGATACAATGAGCAGTTCTTC
CDR3: CASSQVVRDRGYNEQFF
D: TRBD1
size: -
length: 17
V: TRBV3-1/TRBV3-2
J: TRBJ2-1

DNA: TGTGCCAGCAGTGATGATATAGGGAGGATCGCTGAAGCTTTCTTT
CDR3: CASSDDIGRIAEAFF
D: -
size: -
length: 15
V: TRBV2
J: TRBJ1-1

DNA: TGTGCCAGTAGGGTAGCGGGAGTGGTGGATACGCAGTATTTT
CDR3: CASRVAGVVDTQYF
D: TRBD2
size: -
length: 14
V: TRBV19
J: TRBJ2-3

DNA: TGTGCCATCAGTGAGTCGGACGCACCTGAAGGGGTCCCTAATGAAAAACTGTTTTTT
CDR3: CAISESDAPEGVPNEKLFF
D: -
size: -
length: 19
V: TRBV10-3
J: TRBJ1-4

DNA: TGTGCCAGCAGTGAAATGCGCTACGAGCAGTACTTC
CDR3: CASSEMRYEQYF
D: -
size: few
length: 12
V: TRBV6-1
J: TRBJ2-7

DNA: TGTGCCAGCAGCGTACCAGGGGGCTTTCAGCCCCAGCATTTT
CDR3: CASSVPGGFQPQHF
D: TRBD1
size: once
length: 14
V: TRBV7-2
J: TRBJ1-5

DNA: TGTGCCAGCAGCCCCCCCGGGGAAGCGGGGGAGGAAGAGACCCAGTACTTC
CDR3: CASSPPGEAGEEETQYF
D: TRBD2
size: -
length: 17
V: TRBV7-9
J: TRBJ2-5

DNA: TGTGCCAGCAGCTTGAGTGTCAGATCCTACGAGCAGTACTTC
CDR3: CASSLSVRSYEQYF
D: -
size: -
length: 14
V: TRBV5-5
J: TRBJ2-7

DNA: TGTGCCAGCAGGTTGACGGGGGTGGTGGGCCAAGAGACCCAGTACTTC
CDR3: CASRLTGVVGQETQYF
D: -
size: -
length: 16
V: TRBV5-5
J: TRBJ2-5

DNA: TGTGCCACCAGTGACCCCACGGCCAGGGGGCCTTACCAAGAGACCCAGTACTTC
CDR3: CATSDPTARGPYQETQYF
D: TRBD1
size: -
length: 18
V: TRBV24-1
J: TRBJ2-5

DNA: TGTGCCAGCAGCCAAGATGCTGCCGGGACTAGGGACCGCGGGGGCACAGATACGCAGTATTTT
CDR3: CASSQDAAGTRDRGGTDTQYF
D: TRBD2
size: -
length: 21
V: TRBV4-2
J: TRBJ2-3

DNA: TGTGCCAGCAGCTTAACGTCCGGCACTAGCGGGACGCAGTACTTC
CDR3: CASSLTSGTSGTQYF
D: TRBD2
size: -
length: 15
V: TRBV7-3
J: TRBJ2-7

DNA: TGTGCCAGCAGCGTAGAGCTCAGGGCCTCTGTCTATGGCTACACCTTC
CDR3: CASSVELRASVYGYTF
D: -
size: once
length: 16
V: TRBV9
J: TRBJ1-2

DNA: TGCGCCAGCAGCCAGCTAAGGTCCGGGACAGCAACTAATGAAAAACTGTTTTTT
CDR3: CASSQLRSGTATNEKLFF
D: TRBD1
size: -
length: 18
V: TRBV4-1
J: TRBJ1-4

DNA: TGCGCCAGCAGTGAAGAGGGGGTTTATATGAATGAGCAGTTCTTC
CDR3: CASSEEGVYMNEQFF
D: -
size: -
length: 15
V: TRBV10-1
J: TRBJ2-1

DNA: TGTGCCAGTAATCGGGGGACAGGGGGCTCCTACAATGAGCAGTTCTTC
CDR3: CASNRGTGGSYNEQFF
D: TRBD1
size: -
length: 16
V: TRBV19
J: TRBJ2-1

DNA: TGTGCCAGCAGCCAATCCAGTACCGGGGAGCTGTTTTTT
CDR3: CASSQSSTGELFF
D: -
size: -
length: 13
V: TRBV3-1/TRBV3-2
J: TRBJ2-2

DNA: TGTGCCAGCAGCCCTCCACACAGGGGCCAGCCCCAGCATTTT
CDR3: CASSPPHRGQPQHF
D: TRBD1
size: -
length: 14
V: TRBV28
J: TRBJ1-5

DNA: TGTGCCAGCAGCGAAGAGGTCGGAGGGAACTACGAGCAGTACTTC
CDR3: CASSEEVGGNYEQYF
D: -
size: -
length: 15
V: TRBV2
J: TRBJ2-7

DNA: TGCAGTGTCACCACCGGGGTCGGCTACACCTTC
CDR3: CSVTTGVGYTF
D: -
size: -
length: 11
V: TRBV20-1
J: TRBJ1-2

DNA: TGTGCCAGCAGTGAGACAGGGCTGCTTGGGCAGTTCTTC
CDR3: CASSETGLLGQFF
D: TRBD1
size: -
length: 13
V: TRBV6-1
J: TRBJ2-1

DNA: TGTGCCTGGACGGTGCGGAAAGGAGCTAGATCACCCCTCCACTTT
CDR3: CAWTVRKGARSPLHF
D: -
size: -
length: 15
V: TRBV30
J: TRBJ1-6

DNA: TGTGCCACCAGCAGAGATCTAGCGGCTAGCACAGATACGCAGTATTTT
CDR3: CATSRDLAASTDTQYF
D: TRBD2
size: -
length: 16
V: TRBV15
J: TRBJ2-3

DNA: TGTGCCAGTAGTCCGGGACAGGGAAGAACTCAGCCCCAGCATTTT
CDR3: CASSPGQGRTQPQHF
D: TRBD1
size: few
length: 15
V: TRBV19
J: TRBJ1-5

DNA: TGTGCCAGCAGTTGGGGCTCTTATGGCTACACCTTC
CDR3: CASSWGSYGYTF
D: -
size: -
length: 12
V: TRBV12-3/TRBV12-4
J: TRBJ1-2

DNA: TGTGCCAGCAGTTTTCAGGGGGTTACAGATACGCAGTATTTT
CDR3: CASSFQGVTDTQYF
D: TRBD1
size: few
length: 14
V: TRBV28
J: TRBJ2-3

DNA: TGTGCCAGCAGACACGGACTAGCGGGAGCCAATGAGCAGTTCTTC
CDR3: CASRHGLAGANEQFF
D: TRBD2
size: -
length: 15
V: TRBV7-9
J: TRBJ2-1

DNA: TGTGCCAGCAGCCCAGTGGGGAGGCCGAACACCGGGGAGCTGTTTTTT
CDR3: CASSPVGRPNTGELFF
D: -
size: -
length: 16
V: TRBV7-9
J: TRBJ2-2

DNA: TGTGCCAGCAGTTTAACGGACAGACCGAATCAGCCCCAGCATTTT
CDR3: CASSLTDRPNQPQHF
D: -
size: -
length: 15
V: TRBV27
J: TRBJ1-5

DNA: TGTGCCAGCAGCTCCAACCGACAGCGGGGGAACACCGGGGAGCTGTTTTTT
CDR3: CASSSNRQRGNTGELFF
D: TRBD2
size: -
length: 17
V: TRBV7-6
J: TRBJ2-2

DNA: TGTGCCAGCAGCTCCGACCTAGGGGCCTCCTACGAGCAGTACTTC
CDR3: CASSSDLGASYEQYF
D: -
size: -
length: 15
V: TRBV7-9
J: TRBJ2-7

DNA: TGCGCCAGCAGCTTGGGGCTAGCGGGCCCCGAGCAGTTCTTC
CDR3: CASSLGLAGPEQFF
D: TRBD2
size: -
length: 14
V: TRBV5-1
J: TRBJ2-1

DNA: TGTGCCAGCAGCTTGGCGCAGGGCTTGGGTGGCACTGAAGCTTTCTTT
CDR3: CASSLAQGLGGTEAFF
D: -
size: once
length: 16
V: TRBV5-6
J: TRBJ1-1

DNA: TGTGCCAGCAGCTTAGAAGCGAGCTCCTACGAGCAGTACTTC
CDR3: CASSLEASSYEQYF
D: -
size: -
length: 14
V: TRBV11-1
J: TRBJ2-7

DNA: TGCGCCAGCAGCCAAGAAGGCAGGACAGGGTTTACCACTGAAGCTTTCTTT
CDR3: CASSQEGRTGFTTEAFF
D: TRBD1
size: -
length: 17
V: TRBV4-1
J: TRBJ1-1

DNA: TGTGCCAGCTCACCCTCCAGGGTGGGGAGCAATCAGCCCCAGCATTTT
CDR3: CASSPSRVGSNQPQHF
D: -
size: -
length: 16
V: TRBV18
J: TRBJ1-5

DNA: TGCGCCAGCAGCTTGGCGGTACTACAAGAGACCCAGTACTTC
CDR3: CASSLAVLQETQYF
D: -
size: -
length: 14
V: TRBV5-1
J: TRBJ2-5

DNA: TGTGCCAGCAGCCAAGACCTGGGAGCGGTCACTGAAGCTTTCTTT
CDR3: CASSQDLGAVTEAFF
D: -
size: -
length: 15
V: TRBV3-1/TRBV3-2
J: TRBJ1-1

DNA: TGTGCCATCAGTGAGGCGGGTAGCTCCTACAATGAGCAGTTCTTC
CDR3: CAISEAGSSYNEQFF
D: -
size: -
length: 15
V: TRBV10-3
J: TRBJ2-1

DNA: TGTGCCAGCAGGAGGACAGGGATTACCTACGAGCAGTACTTC
CDR3: CASRRTGITYEQYF
D: TRBD1
size: -
length: 14
V: TRBV6-5
J: TRBJ2-7

DNA: TGTGCCAGTAGTATAAGAGGGGGAAATATGAACACTGAAGCTTTCTTT
CDR3: CASSIRGGNMNTEAFF
D: -
size: -
length: 16
V: TRBV19
J: TRBJ1-1

DNA: TGCGCCAGCAGCCCTCAACGAGGGGACAGACGCACAGATACGCAGTATTTT
CDR3: CASSPQRGDRRTDTQYF
D: TRBD1
size: -
length: 17
V: TRBV4-1
J: TRBJ2-3

DNA: TGTGCCAGCAGCCAGCGGCGACAGGGGGCCACTAATGAAAAACTGTTTTTT
CDR3: CASSQRRQGATNEKLFF
D: TRBD1
size: -
length: 17
V: TRBV3-1/TRBV3-2
J: TRBJ1-4

DNA: TGTGCCAGCAGTGAGGGACTAGCGGGAGCCGGGCGGGAGCAGTACTTC
CDR3: CASSEGLAGAGREQYF
D: TRBD2
size: -
length: 16
V: TRBV2
J: TRBJ2-7

DNA: TGCGCCAGCAGTGAGCAAGGCGGATCTAATGAAAAACTGTTTTTT
CDR3: CASSEQGGSNEKLFF
D: -
size: -
length: 15
V: TRBV10-2
J: TRBJ1-4

DNA: TGTGCCAGCAGCTTAAGGCAGGGGGACACCGGGGAGCTGTTTTTT
CDR3: CASSLRQGDTGELFF
D: TRBD1
size: -
length: 15
V: TRBV11-3
J: TRBJ2-2

DNA: TGTGCCACCAGCAGACCACGCCCTCCGAGGGACACGAAAAAAAACATTCAGTACTTC
CDR3: CATSRPRPPRDTKKNIQYF
D: -
size: once
length: 19
V: TRBV15
J: TRBJ2-4

DNA: TGTGCCAGTAAGCGATACTCTGGAAACACCATATATTTT
CDR3: CASKRYSGNTIYF
D: -
size: -
length: 13
V: TRBV19
J: TRBJ1-3

DNA: TGTGCCAGCAGCTTATTCCGACAGGGGACTCCTTACACTGAAGCTTTCTTT
CDR3: CASSLFRQGTPYTEAFF
D: TRBD1
size: -
length: 17
V: TRBV5-6
J: TRBJ1-1

DNA: TGCGCCAGCAGCCCGGGGACAGGGGGGTCCTGGAACACTGAAGCTTTCTTT
CDR3: CASSPGTGGSWNTEAFF
D: TRBD1
size: -
length: 17
V: TRBV4-1
J: TRBJ1-1

DNA: TGTGCCATCGGACCCGGGGGGACGGGCAACACTGAAGCTTTCTTT
CDR3: CAIGPGGTGNTEAFF
D: -
size: few
length: 15
V: TRBV10-3
J: TRBJ1-1

DNA: TGCGCCAGCAGCCGTACAGGGCGGGACACTGAAGCTTTCTTT
CDR3: CASSRTGRDTEAFF
D: -
size: -
length: 14
V: TRBV5-1
J: TRBJ1-1

DNA: TGTGCCAGCAGTGCCGAACTAGCCAAAAACATTCAGTACTTC
CDR3: CASSAELAKNIQYF
D: -
size: -
length: 14
V: TRBV25-1
J: TRBJ2-4

DNA: TGTGCCAGCAGCTCTGGGGGGGGCGATCAGCCCCAGCATTTT
CDR3: CASSSGGGDQPQHF
D: -
size: -
length: 14
V: TRBV5-6
J: TRBJ1-5

DNA: TGTGCCAGCTCAACTAGCGGGGGATTCACAGATACGCAGTATTTT
CDR3: CASSTSGGFTDTQYF
D: TRBD2
size: -
length: 15
V: TRBV28
J: TRBJ2-3